These 29 T cell receptor beta chains were all obtained from the same sample, sequenced in a study of shared clonotypes between healthy human individuals. Clones were read by immunoSEQ multiplex PCR, and TCRdb kept only the in-frame ones, dropping some. Of hundreds of thousands of clones listed, around 77% were seen once; the top ten hold approximately 12%. The sample taken for sequencing was PBMCs. The receptor source for this set is a woman aged 40 to 50 in good health. Some clones in this sample may be carry-over from other donors' samples.

This rearrangement joins TRBV7-9 to TRBJ1-1; D gene uncertain. Germline CDR1 reads SEHNR; CDR2 reads FQNEAQ (reference sequence). Trimming pared 5 bases from V and 1 base from J, leaving 14 bases between. The CDR3 covers 15 residues. The CDR3 DNA reads as TGTGCCAGCAGCCCCCCCCGGGGTGAGAACACTGAAGCTTTCTTT. Encoded protein: CASSPPRGENTEAFF.

The sample holds one count of this clone. One base separates it from a far larger clone, so it is likely a read error. The J gene is TRBJ2-1, the V gene TRBV4-1, with TRBD2 matching 9 bases. V shed 8 bases and J 0 bases; nucleotides not matched to a gene: 8. This CDR3 comprises 16 residues. Looked up from germline, CDR1 is MGHRA and CDR2 is YSYEKL. The CDR3 reads CASGTSFLSSYNEQFF. The CDR3 DNA follows: TGCGCCAGCGGGACTAGCTTCCTGAGCTCCTACAATGAGCAGTTCTTC.

A note on this clone: One base separates it from a far larger clone, so it is likely a read error. The chain carries TRBV5-1 and TRBJ1-3; D remains unclear. This CDR3 spans 14 amino acids. Germline lookup yields CDR1 SGHRS and CDR2 YFSETQ. DNA of the CDR3: TGCGCCAGCGGCTTGGTGTCACTTGGAAACACCATATATTTT. As protein: CASGLVSLGNTIYF. The variable domain in full, completed from reference TRBV5-1 and TRBJ1-3, reads KAGVTQTPRYLIKTRGQQVTLSCSPISGHRSVSWYQQTPGQGLQFLFEYFSETQRNKGNFPGRFSGRQFSNSRSEMNVSTLELGDSALYLCASGLVSLGNTIYFGEGSWLTVV.

This clone was seen only once. This sequence joins TRBV5-4 and TRBJ2-5, with TRBD2 as a possible D gene (6 bases). Germline V lookup: CDR1 SGHNT, CDR2 YYREEE (reference sequence). Trimming cost V 0 bases and J 2 bases, with 11 bases left between them. The CDR3 loop spans 15 amino acids. The CDR3 spells CASSLGGMGQETQYF. The CDR3 nucleotides are TGTGCCAGCAGCTTGGGCGGGATGGGGCAAGAGACCCAGTACTTC.

V and J are TRBV5-1 and TRBJ2-2; D not resolved. V lost 0 bases and J 0 bases, leaving 9 bases between the germline ends. CDR3 length: 16 residues. Germline CDR1 and CDR2: SGHRS and YFSETQ. DNA for the CDR3: TGCGCCAGCAGCTTGGCCGCGGCGGCGAACACCGGGGAGCTGTTTTTT. Protein: CASSLAAAANTGELFF.

A single count supports this clone. V gene TRBV7-2 combines with J gene TRBJ2-7, with 7 bases fitting TRBD2. The germline V gene has CDR1 SGHTA and CDR2 FQGNSA. With 2 bases clipped from V and 4 bases from J, the junction kept 5 bases outside the gene matches. This CDR3 comprises 14 residues. The CDR3 region has the DNA TGTGCCAGCAGCTTACGCGGGAGCTTATACGAGCAGTACTTC. Translated: CASSLRGSLYEQYF.

As regards this clone: A read error is the likely source, as a far larger clone sits one nucleotide away. Other DNA sequences from this sample encode an identical CDR3 as well. The chain carries TRBV5-4 and TRBJ1-4, with 10 bases lining up with TRBD1. This CDR3 is 14 amino acids long. Germline CDR1 SGHNT, CDR2 YYREEE (reference sequence). V shed 4 bases, J shed 8 bases, and the junction held 5 bases outside the gene matches. The CDR3 is CASSAGTGDEKLFF. In DNA form, the CDR3 reads TGTGCCAGCAGCGCCGGGACAGGGGACGAAAAACTGTTTTTT.

A note on this clone: A read error may explain this, as a much larger clone is one base away. The J gene is TRBJ1-2, the V gene TRBV6-6, with TRBD1 identical over 7 bases. This CDR3 region has 13 residues. The V gene end was trimmed by 5 bases and the J gene end by 2 bases; junction bases not matched to a gene: 2. Germline loops: CDR1 MNHNY, CDR2 SVGAGI (reference sequence). This CDR3 is CASSRDSNYGYTF. DNA for the CDR3: TGTGCCAGCAGTCGGGACAGCAACTATGGCTACACCTTC.

The chain couples TRBV7-2 to TRBJ1-3; perhaps TRBD1 as D (6 bases). The V gene lost 5 bases and the J gene lost 4 bases, with 12 bases spanning the gap. This CDR3 is 14 amino acids long. Germline CDR1 is SGHTA and CDR2 is FQGNSA. The CDR3 bases are TGTGCCAGCAGCGTAACAGGGTCCGGAAACACCATATATTTT. This sequence encodes CASSVTGSGNTIYF.

The V and J genes are TRBV28 and TRBJ2-5, with D hard to call. The DNA end is a closer match to TRBJ2-7, so the J assignment may be wrong. The CDR3 spans 16 residues. From germline, CDR1 is MDHEN and CDR2 SYDVKM. The CDR3 sequence is CASPPTRYTLLYEQYF. CDR3 DNA: TGTGCCAGCCCACCGACGCGCTACACCCTTCTCTACGAGCAGTACTTC.

V is TRBV28 and J is TRBJ2-6; TRBD1 agrees at 10 bases. The CDR3 has 17 amino acids. Germline V gives CDR1 MDHEN, CDR2 SYDVKM. The ends lost 6 bases at V and 1 base at J; junction bases unmatched: 6. In nucleotides, the CDR3 is TGTGCCAGCAGCGAACCGGGACAGGGGTCTGGGGCCAACGTCCTGACTTTC. This encodes CASSEPGQGSGANVLTF.

The table lists this clone with a few counts. The chain joins TRBV28 to TRBJ2-5; D gene unclear. V shed 4 bases and J shed 2 bases, with 17 bases lying between them. There are 16 residues in the CDR3. Per the germline V gene, CDR1 is MDHEN and CDR2 is SYDVKM. For the CDR3, the DNA is TGTGCCAGCAGTTCAGCTTTTCCAGAATCGCAAGAGACCCAGTACTTC. As protein: CASSSAFPESQETQYF.

The sample holds a few counts of this clone. This chain joins TRBV5-1 and TRBJ2-7; D ambiguous. Per germline, CDR1 SGHRS and CDR2 YFSETQ. The CDR3 spans 14 residues. The V gene lost 5 bases and the J gene lost 0 bases, with 12 bases spanning the gap. The CDR3, as DNA: TGCGCCAGCAGTGGCTGGCCCTACTCCTACGAGCAGTACTTC. Amino acids: CASSGWPYSYEQYF.

Comments on this clone: Distinct nucleotide sequences in the sample also encode this CDR3. The chain recombines TRBV5-6 with TRBJ1-2; D unclear. V lost 0 bases and J 2 bases, leaving 5 bases between the germline ends. This CDR3 has 13 amino acids. The germline V gene encodes CDR1 SGHDT and CDR2 YYEEEE. CDR3 sequence reads: CASSLGKNYGYTF. The CDR3 DNA is TGTGCCAGCAGCTTGGGGAAAAACTATGGCTACACCTTC.

This rearrangement joins TRBV10-1 to TRBJ1-5; D call uncertain. Germline V lookup: CDR1 WNHNN, CDR2 SYGVQD (reference sequence). The CDR3 has 13 residues. Trimming pared 0 bases from V and 4 bases from J, leaving 4 bases between. For the CDR3, the DNA is TGCGCCAGCAGTGAGTCGGGGAATCAGCCCCAGCATTTT. Its protein is CASSESGNQPQHF.

This chain joins TRBV28 and TRBJ2-7; 8 positions match TRBD1. The CDR3 is 14 residues long. Per germline, CDR1 MDHEN and CDR2 SYDVKM. Germline trimming cut 6 bases from V and 2 bases from J; bases unmatched to any gene: 6. CDR3 in DNA: TGTGCCAGCAGCCCCAGGGGGCAACCCTACGAGCAGTACTTC. It yields the protein CASSPRGQPYEQYF.

This sequence joins TRBV4-1 and TRBJ2-1; D might be TRBD1 or TRBD2, each matching 5 bases. This CDR3 comprises 16 residues. Between the trimmed V and J ends, which lost 5 bases and 1 base, there was a span of 15 bases. CDR1 is MGHRA, CDR2 YSYEKL, per germline. The CDR3 protein is CASSSSGWGSYNEQFF. The CDR3 DNA reads as TGCGCCAGCAGCTCCAGCGGATGGGGGTCCTACAATGAGCAGTTCTTC.

V gene TRBV30 combines with J gene TRBJ2-2, with 7 nucleotides matching TRBD2. The trim removed 1 base at V and 3 bases at J, leaving 5 bases unmatched. The CDR3 totals 15 residues. Germline CDR1 and CDR2: GTSNPN and SVGIG (reference sequence). CDR3 bases: TGTGCCTGGAGTGGTGGGAGGGCCCACACCGGGGAGCTGTTTTTT. Its translation: CAWSGGRAHTGELFF. Combining the CDR3 with reference TRBV30 and TRBJ2-2 gives the whole variable domain SQTIHQWPATLVQPVGSPLSLECTVEGTSNPNLYWYRQAAGRGLQLLFYSVGIGQISSEVPQNLSASRPQDRQFILSSKKLLLSDSGFYLCAWSGGRAHTGELFFGEGSRLTVL.

The chain is built from TRBV28 and TRBJ2-3, with D perhaps being TRBD1 or TRBD2 (5 bases each). Trimming took off 5 bases at V and 1 base at J, with 13 bases between the two ends. Looked up from germline, CDR1 is MDHEN and CDR2 is SYDVKM. The CDR3 length is 15 residues. CDR3 region: CASSPRVGGTDTQYF. As DNA, the CDR3 is TGTGCCAGCAGTCCCAGGGTGGGAGGCACAGATACGCAGTATTTT.

V and J are TRBV28 and TRBJ1-1, with a tentative D call TRBD1 (6 bases). Germline CDR1 reads MDHEN; CDR2 reads SYDVKM. V shed 5 bases and J shed 0 bases, with 16 bases lying between them. The CDR3 runs to 16 residues. This CDR3 is CASSPHGTRMNTEAFF. DNA for the CDR3: TGTGCCAGCAGTCCTCACGGGACACGGATGAACACTGAAGCTTTCTTT.

The rearrangement uses TRBV6-5 and TRBJ2-5, with D hard to call. With the DNA end fitting TRBJ2-7 better, the J assignment may be wrong. The CDR3 loop spans 12 amino acids. Per the germline V gene, CDR1 is MNHEY and CDR2 is SVGAGI. CDR3: CASSQSSYEQYF. CDR3 nucleotides: TGTGCCAGCAGCCAATCCTCCTACGAGCAGTACTTC.

In regard to this clone: A read error may explain this, as a much larger clone is one base away. The V and J genes are TRBV9 and TRBJ2-1; 12 nucleotides agree with TRBD2. Germline CDR1 SGDLS, CDR2 YYNGEE. The CDR3 covers 15 residues. V lost 7 bases to trimming and J lost 5 bases; unmatched junction nucleotides: 7. Here the CDR3 DNA reads TGTGCCAGCGGCACGCTAGCGGGAGGGGACAATGAGCAGTTCTTC. This sequence encodes CASGTLAGGDNEQFF.

The chain is built from TRBV7-2 and TRBJ2-7; TRBD1 matches at 7 bases. This CDR3 has 15 residues. V lost 2 bases and J lost 5; bases outside the gene matches: 9. From germline, CDR1 is SGHTA and CDR2 FQGNSA. The CDR3 protein is CASSLLGGPLDEQYF. For the CDR3, the DNA is TGTGCCAGCAGCTTATTAGGGGGCCCACTGGACGAGCAGTACTTC.

The rearrangement joins TRBV7-2 to TRBJ2-3; no clear D gene. The V gene's germline CDR1 is SGHTA and CDR2 FQGNSA. Trimming took off 3 bases at V and 4 bases at J, with 11 bases between the two ends. The CDR3 runs to 14 residues. CDR3 region: CASSLGGLADTQYF. CDR3 nucleotide sequence: TGTGCCAGCAGCTTGGGTGGGCTTGCAGATACGCAGTATTTT.

The chain recombines TRBV29-1 with TRBJ2-1; TRBD1 is a possible D gene (6 bases). This CDR3 spans 13 amino acids. Trimming removed 4 bases at V and 0 bases at J, with 7 bases between. Looked up from germline, CDR1 is SQVTM and CDR2 is ANQGSEA. The CDR3 loop reads CSVVQGSYNEQFF. The CDR3 region has the DNA TGCAGCGTTGTACAGGGCTCCTACAATGAGCAGTTCTTC.

The J gene is TRBJ2-7, the V gene TRBV18, with 8 bases lining up with TRBD2. This CDR3 comprises 13 residues. The V segment lost 4 bases and the J segment 4 bases; nucleotides outside the gene matches: 3. Per the germline V gene, CDR1 is KGHSH and CDR2 is LQKENI. CDR3 loop: CASSHSGGYEQYF. The CDR3 coding sequence is TGTGCCAGCTCACACTCGGGGGGGTACGAGCAGTACTTC.

This clone was observed at least ten times. The chain carries TRBV7-9 and TRBJ1-1, with D uncertain. Between the trimmed V and J ends, which lost 5 bases and 0 bases, there was a span of 10 bases. This CDR3 region has 14 residues. Germline values: CDR1 SEHNR, CDR2 FQNEAQ (reference sequence). CDR3 residues: CASSPRELNTEAFF. CDR3 in DNA: TGTGCCAGCAGCCCCCGGGAGCTGAACACTGAAGCTTTCTTT.

The rearrangement joins TRBV5-1 to TRBJ2-5; possibly TRBD2 for D (6 bases). The V gene's germline CDR1 is SGHRS and CDR2 YFSETQ. The germline V and J ends were trimmed by 4 bases and 5 bases, with 9 bases remaining between them. This CDR3 has 12 amino acids. CDR3 sequence: CASSASVETQYF. The CDR3 DNA follows: TGCGCCAGCAGCGCTAGCGTGGAGACCCAGTACTTC.

The chain joins TRBV6-1 to TRBJ2-7, with 11 bases aligning to TRBD2. The CDR3 spans 15 residues. Unmatched junction bases numbered 4, after V lost 4 bases and J lost 2 bases. Per germline, CDR1 MNHNS and CDR2 SASEGT. The CDR3 loop reads CASSAASGGPYEQYF. The CDR3 nucleotides read TGTGCCAGCAGTGCGGCTAGCGGGGGGCCCTACGAGCAGTACTTC.